This T cell receptor beta chain stems from a study of cytomegalovirus exposure and HLA in healthy donors. Findings and limits, study-wide: Equally common other TCR beta chains were less clonally expanded than HLA-associated ones, a later analysis found. Earlier analysis yielded a pattern in which most TCR beta V segments were productive about 87% or about 30% of the time. The study designated fewer than 200 TCR beta chains cytomegalovirus-associated. A later analysis reportedly found fewer N-insertions in an Asian-associated ancestry cluster than the roughly 670-donor mean.

A word on this clone: Its target is unknown.

Use of 60 Vbeta and 13 Jbeta primers characterized the PCR. Method: immunoSEQ multiplex PCR; TCRdb's copy keeps in-frame clones and lacks some. This sample yields 150,000 or so clones, of which 70% to 90% are seen a single time; around a tenth belongs to the top ten. Germline V gene data show CDR1 as MGHRA and CDR2 as YSYEKL. Trimming took off 5 bases at V and 4 bases at J, with 11 bases between the two ends. This CDR3 has 13 residues. The V gene is TRBV4-1, the J gene TRBJ2-5; D unresolved. Sequenced material: PBMCs. This TCR was sampled from a man aged 18 to 30 in good health and CMV-seropositive. The CDR3 DNA is TGCGCCAGCAGCAAAATCCTCCGAGAGACCCAGTACTTC. This encodes CASSKILRETQYF.